These 4 T cell receptor beta chains share one sample of origin, sequenced in a study of T cell responses to AZD1222 COVID-19 vaccine. The table came from immunoSEQ multiplex PCR; TCRdb's copy has only in-frame clones and leaves some out. There are around 100,000 clones in the sample; 84% occur only once, and over 15% lies in the top ten. The sequences come from peripheral blood, collected on day 0 of AZD1222 vaccination. These receptors came from an adult in good health.

The rearrangement joins TRBV24-1 to TRBJ2-1; 13 bases are shared with TRBD2. The V segment lost 4 bases and the J segment 6 bases; nucleotides outside the gene matches: 5. This CDR3 is 16 amino acids long. The V gene's germline CDR1 is KGHDR and CDR2 SFDVKD. The CDR3 nucleotides are TGTGCCACCAGTGACCAACTAGCGGGAGGGTCCAATGAGCAGTTCTTC. Translating it yields CATSDQLAGGSNEQFF.

The rearrangement links TRBV11-3 to TRBJ1-2; 10 bases fit TRBD1. CDR1 and CDR2 (germline): SGHNT, YENEEA. J was trimmed by 4 bases and V by 3 bases; bases with no gene match: 11. The CDR3 is made up of 17 amino acids. The CDR3 DNA reads as TGTGCCAGCAGCTTCCGGGACAGGGGAAACGAGGGCTATGGCTACACCTTC. Encoded protein: CASSFRDRGNEGYGYTF.

The chain has TRBV11-3 and TRBJ2-3, with D unclear. Germline CDR1 and CDR2: SGHNT and YENEEA. The ends were cut back, 1 base at V and 1 base at J, with 12 bases in the middle. There are 16 residues in the CDR3. The CDR3 spells CASSLGSSMGTDTQYF. The CDR3 DNA reads as TGTGCCAGCAGCTTAGGGAGTAGCATGGGCACAGATACGCAGTATTTT.

The chain carries TRBV7-2 and TRBJ2-1; 7 bases align to TRBD2. Germline values: CDR1 SGHTA, CDR2 FQGNSA. The V gene end was trimmed by 3 bases and the J gene end by 6 bases; junction bases not matched to a gene: 5. There are 14 residues in the CDR3. The CDR3 DNA reads TGTGCCAGCAGCTTGCCGACGGGGGGCAATGAGCAGTTCTTC. Translation: CASSLPTGGNEQFF.